Listed below are T cell receptor beta chains from one sample, sequenced in a study of cytomegalovirus exposure and HLA in healthy donors. Sequenced by immunoSEQ multiplex PCR; TCRdb stores in-frame clones only, minus some. The data contain 150,000 to 200,000 clones, around 75% of them seen just once; the ten biggest clones take up roughly 4.5%. Sequenced: PBMCs. These receptors all come from a man younger than 30 in good health and CMV-seropositive. The CDR3 runs from the conserved cysteine through the conserved F or W. A D gene is named only where the DNA matches it firmly. Some rows mark clone size as missing; the rest say once, few, many or name a class of expanded clone.

TRBJ2-4,few,TRBV6-5,-,TGTGCCAGCAGTTACTCGATTTCAGGGTTGGGCATTCAGTACTTC,CASSYSISGLGIQYF
TRBJ1-5,-,TRBV6-4,TRBD1,TGTGCCAGCAGTGAAGCAGGGGGTGCCCAGCCCCAGCATTTT,CASSEAGGAQPQHF
TRBJ1-4,-,TRBV6-1,-,TGTGCCAGCAGTGATATGCAGGGGAATGAAAAACTGTTTTTT,CASSDMQGNEKLFF
TRBJ1-2,-,TRBV27,TRBD1,TGTGCCAGCAGGGGGACAGCCTACTATGGCTACACCTTC,CASRGTAYYGYTF
TRBJ2-5,-,TRBV7-9,-,TGTGCCAGCAGCCTGAGCACCGCGGACAGCAAGTACCAAGAGACCCAGTACTTC,CASSLSTADSKYQETQYF
TRBJ2-1,-,TRBV4-1,-,TGCGCCAGCAGCCAAGAAACCGTACAGGGCATTCACAATGAGCAGTTCTTC,CASSQETVQGIHNEQFF
TRBJ1-1,few,TRBV25-1,-,TGTGCCAGCAGTGAATCCGGGGATGCGGACACTGAAGCTTTCTTT,CASSESGDADTEAFF
TRBJ2-1,-,TRBV29-1,TRBD2,TGCAGCGTCACGGAGACCGGGACTAGCGGTTACAATGAGCAGTTCTTC,CSVTETGTSGYNEQFF
TRBJ2-5,few,TRBV7-9,TRBD1,TGTGCCAGCAGCCGGACAGGGACCCAAGAGACCCAGTACTTC,CASSRTGTQETQYF
TRBJ1-2,-,TRBV30,TRBD1,TGTGCCTGGTCACCGGGACAGGGCACGAACTATGGCTACACCTTC,CAWSPGQGTNYGYTF
TRBJ2-2,-,TRBV19,TRBD2,TGTGCCAGTACTACTGGACTAGCGGGGGCTAACACCGGGGAGCTGTTTTTT,CASTTGLAGANTGELFF
TRBJ2-3,-,TRBV14,-,TGTGCCAGCAGCCCCAGGGACTTCCCCCTCCCAGATACGCAGTATTTT,CASSPRDFPLPDTQYF
TRBJ1-4,-,TRBV5-6,TRBD1,TGTGCCAGCAGCTTGGGGGTGAGGGGGCCTAATGAAAAACTGTTTTTT,CASSLGVRGPNEKLFF
TRBJ2-2,-,TRBV2,TRBD1,TGTGCCAGCGGGGGACAGGGGGGATCCGGGGAGCTGTTTTTT,CASGGQGGSGELFF
TRBJ1-1,-,TRBV18,-,TGTGCCAGCTCGGCTCTACAGGGGAACACTGAAGCTTTCTTT,CASSALQGNTEAFF
TRBJ1-2,once,TRBV7-2,-,TGTGCCAGCAGCTTAGACGGTAACTATGGCTACACCTTC,CASSLDGNYGYTF